The sequence of this T cell receptor beta chain was determined in a study of circulating and synovial CD4+ cells in juvenile arthritis. The study, taken as a whole, reports: Circulating pathogenic-like and bulk T cells looked alike by Vbeta family usage.

Assay: immunoSEQ multiplex PCR; the TCRdb copy retains only in-frame clones and omits some. This sample carries 30,000 to 35,000 clones, nearly 97% of them seen once, and the ten largest clones take about 0.19%. Remarks on this clone: The target antigen is unknown.

J lost 6 bases, V lost 5 bases, and 7 bases had no gene match. The CDR3 covers 14 residues. CDR1 and CDR2 (germline): SGHTA, FQGNSA. This receptor was obtained from a human donor with juvenile idiopathic arthritis. Sequencing was carried out using CD4+ T cells from blood. The rearrangement links TRBV7-2 to TRBJ1-2; 9 bases agree with TRBD1. CDR3 coding DNA: TGTGCCAGCAGCCTCCGAGGACAGGGGAATGGCTACACCTTC. Residues: CASSLRGQGNGYTF.